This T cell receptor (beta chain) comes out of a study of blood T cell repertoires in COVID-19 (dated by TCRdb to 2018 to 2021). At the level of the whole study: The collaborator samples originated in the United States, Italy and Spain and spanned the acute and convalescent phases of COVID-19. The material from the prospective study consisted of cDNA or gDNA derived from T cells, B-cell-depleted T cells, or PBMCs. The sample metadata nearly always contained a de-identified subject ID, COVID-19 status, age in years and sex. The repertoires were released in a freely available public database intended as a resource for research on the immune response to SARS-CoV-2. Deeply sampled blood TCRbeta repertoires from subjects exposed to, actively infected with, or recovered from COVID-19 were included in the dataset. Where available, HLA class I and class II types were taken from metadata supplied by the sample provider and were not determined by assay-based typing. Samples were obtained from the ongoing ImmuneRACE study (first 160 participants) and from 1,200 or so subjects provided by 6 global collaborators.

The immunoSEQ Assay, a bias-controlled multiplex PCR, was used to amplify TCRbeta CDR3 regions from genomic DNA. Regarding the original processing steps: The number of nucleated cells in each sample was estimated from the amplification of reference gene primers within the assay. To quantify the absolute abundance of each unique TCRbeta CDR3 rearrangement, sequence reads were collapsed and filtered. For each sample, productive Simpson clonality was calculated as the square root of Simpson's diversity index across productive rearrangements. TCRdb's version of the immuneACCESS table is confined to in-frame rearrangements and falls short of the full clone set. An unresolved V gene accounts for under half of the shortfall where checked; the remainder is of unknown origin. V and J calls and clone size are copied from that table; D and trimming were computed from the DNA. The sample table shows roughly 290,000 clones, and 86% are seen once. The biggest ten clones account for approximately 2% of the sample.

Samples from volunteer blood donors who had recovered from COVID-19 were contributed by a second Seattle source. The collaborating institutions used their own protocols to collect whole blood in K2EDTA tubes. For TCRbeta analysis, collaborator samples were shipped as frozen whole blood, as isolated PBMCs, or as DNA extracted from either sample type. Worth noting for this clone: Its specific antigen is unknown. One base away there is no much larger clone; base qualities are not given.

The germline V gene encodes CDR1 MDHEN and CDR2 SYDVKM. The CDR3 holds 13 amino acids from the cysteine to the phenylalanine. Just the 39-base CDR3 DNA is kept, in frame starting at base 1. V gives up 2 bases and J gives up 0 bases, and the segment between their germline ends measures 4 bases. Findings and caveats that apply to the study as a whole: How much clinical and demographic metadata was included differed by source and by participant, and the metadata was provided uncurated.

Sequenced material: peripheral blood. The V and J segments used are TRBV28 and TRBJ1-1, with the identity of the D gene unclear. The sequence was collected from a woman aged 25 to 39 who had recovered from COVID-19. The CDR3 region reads CASSLGLNTEAFF. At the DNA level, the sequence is TGTGCCAGCAGTTTAGGCCTGAACACTGAAGCTTTCTTT.